Each of the 21 T cell receptor beta chains below was sequenced from the same sample in a study of blood T cell repertoires in COVID-19 (dated by TCRdb to 2018 to 2021). Libraries were made using the immunoSEQ multiplex PCR assay. What TCRdb holds here is the immuneACCESS table cut down to in-frame rearrangements. Part of the clones is not present; checked against another copy, under half of the missing clones reflect an unresolved V gene, and the others are unexplained. In all, the sample holds about 370,000 clones, and more than 80% of those were seen once. About 1% of the sample belongs to the ten largest clones. Sequences were obtained from PBMCs or T cells enriched from blood (not recorded which). These receptors all stem from a man between 18 and 29 years old who had recovered from COVID-19.

This sequence joins TRBV2 and TRBJ1-5; maybe TRBD1 (6 bases). CDR1 and CDR2 from the germline V gene are SNHLY and FYNNEI. The CDR3 totals 14 residues. Trimming removed 8 bases from V and 6 bases from J, with 17 bases in between. The CDR3 loop reads CASGPTGFGQPQHF. The CDR3 nucleotides read TGTGCCAGCGGGCCAACAGGGTTCGGTCAGCCCCAGCATTTT.

The chain links TRBV10-2 to TRBJ1-2, with D possibly being TRBD1 (6 bases). The V end was cut by 4 bases, the J end by 4 bases, with 10 bases between. Germline V CDR1 and CDR2: WSHSY, SAAADI. The CDR3 spans 13 residues. The CDR3, as DNA: TGCGCCAGCAGTGGTGACAGGACCTATGGCTACACCTTC. As protein: CASSGDRTYGYTF.

This clone was detected once. The chain joins TRBV15 to TRBJ2-7; 7 nucleotides align to TRBD1. V shed 5 bases, J shed 3 bases, and the junction held 13 bases outside the gene matches. CDR1 and CDR2 from the germline V gene are LNHNV and YYDKDF (reference sequence). This CDR3 contains 16 residues. This chain's CDR3 is CATSRRQGSSGYEQYF. The CDR3 DNA sequence: TGTGCCACCAGCCGAAGACAGGGAAGTTCGGGCTACGAGCAGTACTTC.

The chain combines TRBV19 with TRBJ2-3; 11 bases agree with TRBD1. Germline-derived CDR1 and CDR2 are LNHDA and SQIVND (reference sequence). CDR3 length: 15 residues. The V segment lost 4 bases and the J segment 4 bases; nucleotides outside the gene matches: 4. The CDR3 loop reads CASSTPGQGADTQYF. Written as DNA, the CDR3 is TGTGCCAGTAGTACACCGGGACAGGGGGCAGATACGCAGTATTTT.

V is TRBV29-1 and J is TRBJ2-3; TRBD1 is a possible D gene (5 bases). The CDR3 extends over 12 amino acids. V was trimmed by 5 bases and J by 4 bases, leaving 10 bases between them. Germline CDR1 SQVTM, CDR2 ANQGSEA. The CDR3, as DNA: TGCAGCGTTATGACAGAATCAGATACGCAGTATTTT. Amino acid sequence: CSVMTESDTQYF.

A few counts support this clone. V and J are TRBV30 and TRBJ2-1; 7 bases match TRBD1. Germline loops: CDR1 GTSNPN, CDR2 SVGIG (reference sequence). The CDR3 is made up of 16 amino acids. V lost 2 bases and J lost 4; bases outside the gene matches: 11. CDR3 loop: CAWSSRDRGNYNEQFF. In DNA form, the CDR3 reads TGTGCCTGGAGTTCCCGGGACAGAGGAAATTACAATGAGCAGTTCTTC.

This clone appeared a few times. This chain joins TRBV7-9 and TRBJ1-5, with D possibly matching TRBD1 (5 bases). This CDR3 region has 13 residues. V lost 2 bases, J lost 5 bases, and 7 bases lay in between. Germline V gene sequence: CDR1 SEHNR, CDR2 FQNEAQ (reference sequence). The chain's CDR3 is CASSLLGDQPQHF. CDR3 nucleotides: TGTGCCAGCAGCTTATTAGGGGATCAGCCCCAGCATTTT.

CDR3 nucleotide sequence: TGTGCCAGCAGTGAAGTTTGGTGGGACAGGGGCAAATACGAGCAGTACTTC. It yields the protein CASSEVWWDRGKYEQYF. The chain employs TRBV6-1 and TRBJ2-7, with 10 positions matching TRBD1. Trimming at V came to 1 base and at J to 4 bases, leaving 10 bases not matched to a gene. CDR1 MNHNS and CDR2 SASEGT come from the germline V gene. CDR3 length: 17 amino acids.

The V call is TRBV4-1, the J call TRBJ2-1; D gene uncertain. This CDR3 comprises 11 residues. Germline V gene data show CDR1 as MGHRA and CDR2 as YSYEKL. Trimming shortened V by 1 base and J by 9 bases, and 4 bases separated the two germline ends. The CDR3 DNA reads as TGCGCCAGCAGCCAAGCCTTTGAGCAGTTCTTC. Residues: CASSQAFEQFF.

The chain has TRBV4-1 and TRBJ2-6; 9 bases line up with TRBD1. This CDR3 spans 19 amino acids. The germline gives CDR1 MGHRA, CDR2 YSYEKL. After removal of 2 bases from V and 2 bases from J, the junction contained 10 bases not matched to a gene. In DNA, the CDR3 is TGCGCCAGCAGCCAACCCTGGGACAGGGAGGTCCCTGGGGCCAACGTCCTGACTTTC. Translation: CASSQPWDREVPGANVLTF.

This clone was picked up one time. This sequence joins TRBV3-1 (or the pseudogene TRBV3-2) and TRBJ1-2, with a possible D match to TRBD1 (5 bases). The germline gives CDR1 LGHDT, CDR2 YNNKEL (reference sequence). V shed 4 bases and J shed 5 bases, with 11 bases lying between them. This CDR3 is built from 13 residues. The CDR3 nucleotides are TGTGCCAGCAGCCTTGACGGGGGATATGGCTACACCTTC. Protein sequence: CASSLDGGYGYTF.

The chain recombines TRBV28 with TRBJ2-1, with 7 bases that match TRBD1. Germline V gene sequence: CDR1 MDHEN, CDR2 SYDVKM. This CDR3 has 14 amino acids. V trimming: 8 bases; J trimming: 2 bases; junction bases outside the gene matches: 6. The CDR3 DNA reads as TGTGCCAGCGGCCCGGGACAGACCTACAATGAGCAGTTCTTC. Residues: CASGPGQTYNEQFF.

The rearrangement joins TRBV2 to TRBJ1-2; 10 bases line up with TRBD1. Germline V lookup: CDR1 SNHLY, CDR2 FYNNEI. V lost 1 base and J lost 4; bases outside the gene matches: 0. This CDR3 contains 14 residues. CDR3 nucleotides: TGTGCCAGCAGTGAAGGGACAGGGGGCTATGGCTACACCTTC. It yields the protein CASSEGTGGYGYTF.

V gene TRBV7-9 combines with J gene TRBJ2-1; no firm D call. Germline V gene data show CDR1 as SEHNR and CDR2 as FQNEAQ (reference sequence). Trimming removed 7 bases at V and 5 bases at J, with 3 bases between. The CDR3 loop spans 10 amino acids. In DNA, the CDR3 is TGTGCCAGCAACAACAATGAGCAGTTCTTC. It is translated as CASNNNEQFF. Supplemented by reference TRBV7-9 and TRBJ2-1, the full variable domain reads DTGVSQNPRHKITKRGQNVTFRCDPISEHNRLYWYRQTLGQGPEFLTYFQNEAQLEKSRLLSDRFSAERPKGSFSTLEIQRTEQGDSAMYLCASNNNEQFFGPGTRLTVL.

This clone was recorded once. The gene calls are TRBV12-5 and TRBJ1-1; D may be TRBD1 (5 bases). This CDR3 is built from 17 residues. Germline values: CDR1 LGHNT, CDR2 FRNRAP. Trimming removed 0 bases from V and 4 bases from J, with 18 bases in between. In DNA, the CDR3 is TGTGCTAGTGGTTTGGTACTTTTTCAGGGTAGGGGCACTGAAGCTTTCTTT. Translating gives CASGLVLFQGRGTEAFF.

This rearrangement joins TRBV7-3 to TRBJ1-6; D gene unclear. Trimming removed 1 base from V and 7 bases from J, with 8 bases in between. There are 14 residues in the CDR3. From germline, CDR1 is SGHTA and CDR2 FQGTGA. CDR3 DNA: TGTGCCAGCAGCTTAAATCCGGGGAATTCACCCCTCCACTTT. It translates to CASSLNPGNSPLHF.

This clone was seen more than once but under ten times. The chain joins TRBV27 to TRBJ2-7; weak D call: TRBD1 (6 bases). V lost 4 bases and J 3 bases, leaving 13 bases between the germline ends. This CDR3 has 14 residues. Per germline, CDR1 MNHEY and CDR2 SMNVEV (reference sequence). The CDR3 sequence: CASSSYRDGYEQYF. In nucleotides, the CDR3 is TGTGCCAGCAGTTCATACAGGGACGGCTACGAGCAGTACTTC.

The V and J genes are TRBV28 and TRBJ2-1; tentatively, D is TRBD1 (6 bases). The V end was cut by 5 bases, the J end by 9 bases, with 17 bases between. This CDR3 is built from 14 residues. Germline lookup yields CDR1 MDHEN and CDR2 SYDVKM. In DNA, the CDR3 is TGTGCCAGCAGTGCCCACAGGGAGCTAGGTGAGCAGTTCTTC. Protein sequence: CASSAHRELGEQFF.

The chain has TRBV25-1 and TRBJ1-1; no clear D gene. CDR1 and CDR2 from the germline V gene are MGHDK and SYGVNS. The CDR3 is made up of 18 amino acids. V was cut by 0 bases and J by 3 bases, with 20 bases left in between. In DNA, the CDR3 is TGTGCCAGCAGTGAATACCGTTACCGGGGATGGGCATACACTGAAGCTTTCTTT. Translating it yields CASSEYRYRGWAYTEAFF.

The V and J genes are TRBV21-1 and TRBJ2-3; the D call of TRBD2 is as the table states it, not checked on the DNA. TRBV21-1 is a pseudogene. CDR3 length equals 16 residues. Here the CDR3 reads CASSPREREGTDTQYF. CDR3 coding DNA: TGTGCCAGCAGCCCCCGGGAGCGGGAGGGCACAGATACGCAGTATTTT.

The chain has TRBV3-1 (or the pseudogene TRBV3-2) and TRBJ1-1; D is unclear. The CDR3 extends over 14 amino acids. The germline gives CDR1 LGHDT, CDR2 YNNKEL (reference sequence). The V end lost 0 bases, the J end lost 6 bases, and 11 bases lay between the germline ends. The CDR3 protein is CASSQDHRDSEAFF. DNA of the CDR3: TGTGCCAGCAGCCAAGATCATCGAGATTCTGAAGCTTTCTTT.